The 17 T cell receptor beta chains below come from one sample, sequenced in a study of blood T cell repertoires in COVID-19. Profiled with immunoSEQ multiplex PCR; TCRdb holds only in-frame clones, not every one. The sample records more than 400,000 clones, 87% being singletons. Sequenced sample: PBMCs or T cells enriched from blood (not recorded which). The receptors come from a woman aged 18-29 years who had recovered from COVID-19.

The sample holds one count of this clone. The chain has TRBV28 and TRBJ2-3, with 9 bases lining up with TRBD1. V lost 6 bases to trimming and J lost 3 bases; unmatched junction nucleotides: 7. The CDR3 covers 15 residues. Germline V gene data show CDR1 as MDHEN and CDR2 as SYDVKM. The CDR3 sequence is CASSFRGTGTDTQYF. The CDR3 region has the DNA TGTGCCAGCAGCTTCCGAGGGACAGGGACAGATACGCAGTATTTT.

This clone has just one count. The J gene is TRBJ1-1, the V gene TRBV4-1; a weak D match, TRBD1 (5 bases). V was pared by 4 bases and J by 1 base, with 16 bases between. The CDR3 has 16 amino acids. CDR1 MGHRA and CDR2 YSYEKL come from the germline V gene. The CDR3 DNA sequence: TGCGCCAGCAGCCCACTCGGTTGGGGGGGGAACACTGAAGCTTTCTTT. It translates to CASSPLGWGGNTEAFF.

In DNA form, the CDR3 reads TGTGCCTGGAGCGGGGGAGTGCTAGCCAAAAACATTCAGTACTTC. Protein product: CAWSGGVLAKNIQYF. V and J are TRBV30 and TRBJ2-4; D might be TRBD2 (6 bases). CDR1 is GTSNPN and CDR2 is SVGIG in the germline V gene (reference sequence). V gave up 3 bases and J gave up 0 bases, with 12 bases separating them. The CDR3 loop spans 15 amino acids.

The chain recombines TRBV24-1 with TRBJ2-1; 10 positions agree with TRBD2. Trimming removed 4 bases from V and 10 bases from J; junction bases left unmatched: 9. The CDR3 loop spans 15 amino acids. Germline V gene data show CDR1 as KGHDR and CDR2 as SFDVKD. CDR3: CATSDSSGGAEEQFF. DNA of the CDR3: TGTGCCACCAGTGACTCAAGCGGGGGGGCGGAGGAGCAGTTCTTC.

Written as DNA, the CDR3 is TGTGCCATCAGTGTTTGGGACCTATCCCAGGGGGAGACCCAGTACTTC. Its protein is CAISVWDLSQGETQYF. V gene TRBV10-3 combines with J gene TRBJ2-5; the D gene is possibly TRBD1 (6 bases). Between the trimmed V and J ends, which lost 4 bases and 5 bases, there was a span of 20 bases. This CDR3 has 16 residues. CDR1 ENHRY and CDR2 SYGVKD come from the germline V gene.

The genes are TRBV19 and TRBJ1-6, with 7 bases lining up with TRBD1. The CDR3 length is 15 residues. Germline V CDR1 and CDR2: LNHDA, SQIVND (reference sequence). After removal of 1 base from V and 8 bases from J, the junction contained 5 bases not matched to a gene. CDR3 DNA: TGTGCCAGTAGTATAGGAGACAGGGTATATTCACCCCTCCACTTT. Encoded protein: CASSIGDRVYSPLHF. The full variable domain, its missing parts supplied by reference TRBV19 and TRBJ1-6, is DGGITQSPKYLFRKEGQNVTLSCEQNLNHDAMYWYRQDPGQGLRLIYYSQIVNDFQKGDIAEGYSVSREKKESFPLTVTSAQKNPTAFYLCASSIGDRVYSPLHFGNGTRLTVT.

The sample holds a few counts of this clone. The V and J genes are TRBV12-5 and TRBJ2-1; 9 nucleotides line up with TRBD2. J lost 8 bases, V lost 0 bases, and 8 bases had no gene match. The CDR3 runs to 16 residues. From germline, CDR1 is LGHNT and CDR2 FRNRAP. CDR3 coding DNA: TGTGCTAGTGGTTTGGTACAAAGCGGGGGGAGGGATGAGCAGTTCTTC. Amino acids: CASGLVQSGGRDEQFF.

This clone appeared once. The V and J genes are TRBV18 and TRBJ1-1; 7 bases match TRBD1. V dropped 3 bases and J dropped 0; count of bases not matched to a gene: 7. CDR1 is KGHSH and CDR2 is LQKENI in the germline V gene. There are 16 residues in the CDR3. The CDR3 nucleotides read TGTGCCAGCTCACCTAGACAGGGCCGCATGAACACTGAAGCTTTCTTT. It translates to CASSPRQGRMNTEAFF.

The chain recombines TRBV4-1 with TRBJ2-2; TRBD2 matches 7 bases. The CDR3 runs 15 residues. Unmatched junction bases numbered 0, after V lost 2 bases and J lost 0 bases. Germline V gene sequence: CDR1 MGHRA, CDR2 YSYEKL. CDR3 nucleotide sequence: TGCGCCAGCAGCCAAAGCGGGGCGAACACCGGGGAGCTGTTTTTT. It codes for CASSQSGANTGELFF.

The genes are TRBV12-5 and TRBJ1-6, with D tentatively TRBD1 (5 bases). The length of the CDR3 is 17 residues. Germline V gene data show CDR1 as LGHNT and CDR2 as FRNRAP. Trimming shortened V by 2 bases and J by 0 bases, and 11 bases separated the two germline ends. The CDR3 nucleotides are TGTGCTAGTGGTTTGTTGGACGACAGCTCCTATAATTCACCCCTCCACTTT. This translates into CASGLLDDSSYNSPLHF.

The CDR3 is CASQQGFYGYTF. Written as DNA, the CDR3 is TGTGCCAGCCAACAGGGATTTTATGGCTACACCTTC. V and J are TRBV2 and TRBJ1-2, with a possible D match to TRBD1 (6 bases). The V end was cut by 8 bases, the J end by 5 bases, with 12 bases between. CDR3 length equals 12 residues. The germline CDR1 and CDR2 sequences are SNHLY and FYNNEI.

The CDR3 spells CASSPPPGGNGNTIYF. As DNA, the CDR3 is TGTGCCAGCTCACCCCCCCCGGGGGGTAATGGAAACACCATATATTTT. The chain carries TRBV18 and TRBJ1-3, with D maybe TRBD1 (5 bases). This CDR3 is built from 16 residues. Germline V gives CDR1 KGHSH, CDR2 LQKENI. Trimming stripped 3 bases from V and 3 bases from J, with 15 bases between.

V usage is TRBV19 and J usage is TRBJ2-5; the match to TRBD1 covers 7 bases. Germline V lookup: CDR1 LNHDA, CDR2 SQIVND (reference sequence). With V trimmed by 3 bases and J by 3 bases, 10 bases remained unmatched. The CDR3 extends over 16 amino acids. The CDR3 DNA is TGTGCCAGTAGTATTCGACCCGGACAGGAGAAAGAGACCCAGTACTTC. The encoded protein is CASSIRPGQEKETQYF. The full variable domain, with the rest looked up from reference TRBV19 and TRBJ2-5, is DGGITQSPKYLFRKEGQNVTLSCEQNLNHDAMYWYRQDPGQGLRLIYYSQIVNDFQKGDIAEGYSVSREKKESFPLTVTSAQKNPTAFYLCASSIRPGQEKETQYFGPGTRLLVL.

The chain carries TRBV11-2 and TRBJ2-7, with 7 bases fitting TRBD2. The germline V gene has CDR1 SGHAT and CDR2 FQNNGV. The length of the CDR3 is 12 residues. The ends lost 10 bases at V and 2 bases at J; junction bases unmatched: 5. CDR3 in DNA: TGTGCCACCCAGGCGGGAGCCTACGAGCAGTACTTC. Translation gives CATQAGAYEQYF.

The chain recombines TRBV18 with TRBJ2-1, with D tentatively TRBD2 (6 bases). The CDR3 has 15 residues. With 0 bases removed from V and 5 bases from J, the gap between germline ends came to 11 bases. Germline V gene sequence: CDR1 KGHSH, CDR2 LQKENI. This CDR3 reads CASSPPRGGNNEQFF. The DNA of the CDR3 is TGTGCCAGCTCACCACCGCGTGGGGGGAACAATGAGCAGTTCTTC.

Comments on this clone: Additional DNA sequences in this sample encode the identical CDR3. J is TRBJ1-2 and V is TRBV27; possible D gene TRBD1, 6 bases. The CDR3 sequence is 13 residues long. With 2 bases removed from V and 7 bases from J, the gap between germline ends came to 11 bases. Germline CDR1 and CDR2: MNHEY and SMNVEV (reference sequence). In nucleotides, the CDR3 is TGTGCCAGCAGTTTACAGGGGTTAGGTGGCTACACCTTC. It translates to CASSLQGLGGYTF.

The chain links TRBV3-1 (or the pseudogene TRBV3-2) to TRBJ2-3; 10 bases map to TRBD2. The germline V gene encodes CDR1 LGHDT and CDR2 YNNKEL (reference sequence). This CDR3 is 15 amino acids long. Trimming removed 5 bases from V and 3 bases from J; junction bases left unmatched: 5. CDR3 protein: CASSTTSGATDTQYF. For the CDR3, the DNA is TGTGCCAGCAGCACCACTAGCGGGGCGACAGATACGCAGTATTTT.